This entry features one T cell receptor (beta chain) sequence. The germline V gene has CDR1 SGHAT and CDR2 FQNNGV. Trimming stripped 4 bases from V and 1 base from J, with 10 bases between. The CDR3 sequence is 14 residues long. This entry is derived from a study of cytomegalovirus exposure and HLA in healthy donors. Primers included in the PCR were 60 Vbeta and 13 Jbeta primers. Produced via immunoSEQ multiplex PCR; TCRdb's table is partial and in-frame only. The sample records roughly 80,000 clones, 67% being singletons. The TCR sequence derives from a woman aged 50 to 60 in good health and CMV-seropositive. V and J are TRBV11-2 and TRBJ2-5, with D possibly matching TRBD1 (5 bases). Sequencing was done on a sample of PBMCs. Here the CDR3 reads CASSSLRAQETQYF. The CDR3 DNA sequence: TGTGCCAGCAGCTCACTCAGGGCCCAAGAGACCCAGTACTTC. Full variable domain (rest looked up from reference TRBV11-2 and TRBJ2-5): EAGVAQSPRYKIIEKRQSVAFWCNPISGHATLYWYQQILGQGPKLLIQFQNNGVVDDSQLPKDRFSAERLKGVDSTLKIQPAKLEDSAVYLCASSSLRAQETQYFGPGTRLLVL.